This TCR beta chain was recorded in a study of cytomegalovirus exposure and HLA in healthy donors. Concerning this clone: Antigen specificity is unknown.

Study-wide findings and caveats: The study flagged around 160 TCR beta chains as cytomegalovirus-associated. Researchers reported that a few CMV-associated chains were confirmed in vitro as CMV antigen-specific.

When sampled, the donors appeared nominally healthy, though they likely had unrecorded immune exposures. Both 60 Vbeta primers and 13 Jbeta primers went into the PCR. Repertoires were generated with immunoSEQ multiplex PCR, while TCRdb's copy carries only in-frame clones and drops some. The table lists about 120,000 clones, over 70% of them singletons. Germline trimming cut 6 bases from V and 2 bases from J; bases unmatched to any gene: 11. Germline V gene data show CDR1 as SGHDT and CDR2 as YYEEEE. The CDR3 sequence is 16 residues long. V is TRBV5-6 and J is TRBJ1-2; 9 nucleotides match TRBD1. The receptor's source is a middle-aged woman in good health and CMV-seropositive. Sequencing was performed on PBMCs. CDR3 loop: CASNPSGQGGNYGYTF. The CDR3 DNA sequence: TGTGCCAGCAACCCCTCGGGACAGGGAGGGAACTATGGCTACACCTTC. Full variable domain (missing parts from reference TRBV5-6 and TRBJ1-2): DAGVTQSPTHLIKTRGQQVTLRCSPKSGHDTVSWYQQALGQGPQFIFQYYEEEERQRGNFPDRFSGHQFPNYSSELNVNALLLGDSALYLCASNPSGQGGNYGYTFGSGTRLTVV.